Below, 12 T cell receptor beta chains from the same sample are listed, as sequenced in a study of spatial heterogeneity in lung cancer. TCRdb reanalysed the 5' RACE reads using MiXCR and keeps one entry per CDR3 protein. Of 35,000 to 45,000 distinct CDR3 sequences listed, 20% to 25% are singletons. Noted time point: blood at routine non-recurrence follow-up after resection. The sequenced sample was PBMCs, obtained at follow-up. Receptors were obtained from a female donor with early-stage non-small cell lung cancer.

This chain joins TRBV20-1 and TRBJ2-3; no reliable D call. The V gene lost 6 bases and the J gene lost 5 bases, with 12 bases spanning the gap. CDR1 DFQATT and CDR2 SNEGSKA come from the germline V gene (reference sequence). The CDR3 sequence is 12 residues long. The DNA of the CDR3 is TGCAGTGCCCTTAACAGCCGAGATACGCAGTATTTT. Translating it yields CSALNSRDTQYF.

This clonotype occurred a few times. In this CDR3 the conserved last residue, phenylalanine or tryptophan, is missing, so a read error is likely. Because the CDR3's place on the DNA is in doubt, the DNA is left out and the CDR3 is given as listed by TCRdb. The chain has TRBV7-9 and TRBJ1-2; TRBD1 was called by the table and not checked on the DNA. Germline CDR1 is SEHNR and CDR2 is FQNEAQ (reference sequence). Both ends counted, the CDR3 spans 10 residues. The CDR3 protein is CASGRQGLRV.

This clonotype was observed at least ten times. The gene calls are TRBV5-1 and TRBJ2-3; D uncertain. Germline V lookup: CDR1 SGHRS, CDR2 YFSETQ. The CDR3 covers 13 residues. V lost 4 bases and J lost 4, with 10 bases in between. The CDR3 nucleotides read TGCGCCAGCAGCGTGCTTTGGGCAGATACGCAGTATTTT. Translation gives CASSVLWADTQYF.

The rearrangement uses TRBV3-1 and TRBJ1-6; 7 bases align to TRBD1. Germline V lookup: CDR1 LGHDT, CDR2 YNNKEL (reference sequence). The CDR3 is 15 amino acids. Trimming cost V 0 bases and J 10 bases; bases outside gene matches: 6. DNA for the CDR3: TGTGCCAGCAGCCAAGAGGCGACAGGGAGATCACCCCTCCACTTT. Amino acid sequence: CASSQEATGRSPLHF.

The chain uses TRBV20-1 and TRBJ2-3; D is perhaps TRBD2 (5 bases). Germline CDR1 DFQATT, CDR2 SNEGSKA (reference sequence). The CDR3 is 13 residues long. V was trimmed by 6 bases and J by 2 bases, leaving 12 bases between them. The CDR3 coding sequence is TGCAGTGCCCAGAGAGGGTTCACAGATACGCAGTATTTT. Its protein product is CSAQRGFTDTQYF.

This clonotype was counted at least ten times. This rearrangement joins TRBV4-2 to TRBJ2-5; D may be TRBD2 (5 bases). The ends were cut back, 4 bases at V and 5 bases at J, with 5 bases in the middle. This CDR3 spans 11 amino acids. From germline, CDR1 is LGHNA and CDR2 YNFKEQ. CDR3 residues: CASSRGETQYF. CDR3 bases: TGTGCCAGCAGCCGAGGGGAGACCCAGTACTTC.

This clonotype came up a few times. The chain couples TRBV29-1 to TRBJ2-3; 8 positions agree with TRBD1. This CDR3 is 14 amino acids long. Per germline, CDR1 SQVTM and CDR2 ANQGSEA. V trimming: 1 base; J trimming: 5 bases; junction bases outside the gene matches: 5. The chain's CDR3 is CSVEGTGRGDTQYF. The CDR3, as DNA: TGCAGCGTTGAAGGGACAGGGAGAGGAGATACGCAGTATTTT.

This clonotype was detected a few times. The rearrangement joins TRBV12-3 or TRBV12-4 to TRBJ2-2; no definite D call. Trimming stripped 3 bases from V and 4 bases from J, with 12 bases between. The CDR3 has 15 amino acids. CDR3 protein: CASSFFGESTGELFF. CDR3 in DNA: TGTGCCAGCAGTTTTTTTGGGGAAAGCACCGGGGAGCTGTTTTTT.

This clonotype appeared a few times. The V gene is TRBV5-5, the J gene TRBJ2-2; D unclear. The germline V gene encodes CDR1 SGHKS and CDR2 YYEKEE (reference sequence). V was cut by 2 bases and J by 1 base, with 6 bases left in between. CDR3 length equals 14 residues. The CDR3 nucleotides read TGTGCCAGCAGCTTCGCGATGAACACCGGGGAGCTGTTTTTT. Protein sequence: CASSFAMNTGELFF.

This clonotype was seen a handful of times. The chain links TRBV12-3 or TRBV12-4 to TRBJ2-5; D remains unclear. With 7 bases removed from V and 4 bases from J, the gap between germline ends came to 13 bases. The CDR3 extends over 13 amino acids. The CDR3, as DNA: TGTGCCAGCACCCGCGGCGCGAGAGAGACCCAGTACTTC. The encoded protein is CASTRGARETQYF.

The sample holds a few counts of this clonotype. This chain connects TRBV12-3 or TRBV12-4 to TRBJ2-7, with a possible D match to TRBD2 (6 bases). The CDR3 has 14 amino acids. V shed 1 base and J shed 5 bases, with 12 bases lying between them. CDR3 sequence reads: CASSLGLASDEQYF. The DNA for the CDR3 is TGTGCCAGCAGTTTAGGCCTAGCTAGCGACGAGCAGTACTTC.

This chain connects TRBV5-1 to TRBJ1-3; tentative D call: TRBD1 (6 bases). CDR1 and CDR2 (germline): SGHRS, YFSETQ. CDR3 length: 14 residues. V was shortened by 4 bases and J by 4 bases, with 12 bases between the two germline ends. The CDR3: CASSSRTEGNTIYF. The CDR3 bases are TGCGCCAGCAGCAGCCGGACAGAAGGAAACACCATATATTTT.